This T cell receptor beta chain was sequenced in a study of a mutant IDH1 vaccine in newly diagnosed glioma. About the study: Eight vaccine doses were administered to patients at weeks 1, 3, 5, 7, 11, 15, 19 and 23. The treated population exhibited a male proportion of about 60%, a female proportion of about 40%, and a mean age of around 40 years. Patients had received radiotherapy, temozolomide, or both previously, most receiving both.

Germline loops: CDR1 SGHTA, CDR2 FQGTGA. Trimming took off 5 bases at V and 9 bases at J, with 14 bases between the two ends. This CDR3 has 13 residues. Clones were read by immunoSEQ multiplex PCR, and TCRdb kept only the in-frame ones, dropping some. The data show 30,000 to 45,000 clones, approximately 80% seen once. The time point denotes: week 11, during vaccination. In every dose of vaccine, 300 ug of mutant IDH1 20-mer peptide was given alongside topical imiquimod. This clone was detected a few times. Its antigen is still unknown. This specimen consisted of peripheral blood mononuclear cells (PBMCs), obtained from a glioma patient whose treatment included an IDH1 peptide vaccine. The chain employs TRBV7-3 and TRBJ2-1, with no clear D. The receptor was isolated from a woman aged 25 to 45 with glioma. Some clones in this sample may be carry-over from other donors' samples. The CDR3 spells CASSPDIRLEQFF. The CDR3 bases are TGTGCCAGCAGCCCAGACATAAGGCTTGAGCAGTTCTTC.